One and the same sample provided the 18 T cell receptor beta chains below, sequenced in a study of blood T cell repertoires in COVID-19. The protocol was immunoSEQ multiplex PCR, while the TCRdb copy is restricted to in-frame clones and leaves out a portion. This sample has about 200,000 clones, with more than 75% found just once. The material sequenced was peripheral blood. The receptors derive from a man aged 50-59 years with acute or convalescent COVID-19.

The chain is built from TRBV19 and TRBJ1-5; D not certain. There are 14 residues in the CDR3. With 3 bases removed from V and 4 bases from J, the gap between germline ends came to 10 bases. In germline, CDR1 is LNHDA, CDR2 SQIVND (reference sequence). In DNA, the CDR3 is TGTGCCAGTAGTATCGGCGACAAGAATCAGCCCCAGCATTTT. It codes for CASSIGDKNQPQHF.

The chain employs TRBV18 and TRBJ2-7, with TRBD1 identical over 7 bases. Germline-derived CDR1 and CDR2 are KGHSH and LQKENI. The trim removed 2 bases at V and 3 bases at J, leaving 4 bases unmatched. CDR3 length: 14 amino acids. This CDR3 is CASSPTGQNYEQYF. The CDR3 nucleotides read TGTGCCAGCTCACCAACGGGACAGAACTACGAGCAGTACTTC.

This sequence joins TRBV13 and TRBJ1-2; 8 bases map to TRBD1. V was clipped by 5 bases and J by 4 bases; unmatched bases: 9. This CDR3 comprises 15 residues. CDR1 and CDR2 (germline): PRHDT, FYEKMQ (reference sequence). Here the CDR3 DNA reads TGTGCCAGCAGCGGAACGGACAGGGTTCCCTATGGCTACACCTTC. Its protein product is CASSGTDRVPYGYTF.

This clone showed up just once. The V and J genes are TRBV5-1 and TRBJ2-7; TRBD1 agrees at 9 bases. With V trimmed by 3 bases and J by 7 bases, 14 bases remained unmatched. This CDR3 is 16 amino acids long. The germline gives CDR1 SGHRS, CDR2 YFSETQ. The CDR3: CASSWTTGGGWMEQYF. The CDR3 DNA reads TGCGCCAGCAGCTGGACGACAGGGGGTGGCTGGATGGAGCAGTACTTC.

This chain links TRBV11-2 with TRBJ1-2; 7 bases map to TRBD1. Germline assignment: CDR1 SGHAT and CDR2 FQNNGV. The CDR3 has 13 residues. Trimming removed 6 bases from V and 8 bases from J; junction bases left unmatched: 9. DNA of the CDR3: TGTGCCAGCAGTTCCGACAGGGACTGGGGCTACACCTTC. Residues: CASSSDRDWGYTF.

DNA of the CDR3: TGTGCCAGCAGAGCGGCCTTTACCACAGATACGCAGTATTTT. Translated: CASRAAFTTDTQYF. V and J are TRBV7-9 and TRBJ2-3, with D maybe TRBD2 (5 bases). The V gene lost 6 bases and the J gene lost 2 bases, with 12 bases spanning the gap. Germline CDR1 reads SEHNR; CDR2 reads FQNEAQ (reference sequence). CDR3 size: 14 residues.

This chain links TRBV11-2 with TRBJ2-2; TRBD2 matches 13 bases. Germline trimming cut 8 bases from V and 0 bases from J; bases unmatched to any gene: 6. The CDR3 is made up of 17 amino acids. Germline CDR1 SGHAT, CDR2 FQNNGV. CDR3 DNA sequence: TGTGCCAGCGCCCTGACTAGCGGGGGGCCGAACACCGGGGAGCTGTTTTTT. It yields the protein CASALTSGGPNTGELFF. The full variable domain, rest sourced from reference TRBV11-2 and TRBJ2-2, is EAGVAQSPRYKIIEKRQSVAFWCNPISGHATLYWYQQILGQGPKLLIQFQNNGVVDDSQLPKDRFSAERLKGVDSTLKIQPAKLEDSAVYLCASALTSGGPNTGELFFGEGSRLTVL.

The rearrangement links TRBV5-1 to TRBJ1-3; possible D gene TRBD1, 6 bases. This CDR3 is 15 amino acids long. Trimming took off 4 bases at V and 0 bases at J, with 11 bases between the two ends. In germline, CDR1 is SGHRS, CDR2 YFSETQ. The CDR3, as DNA: TGCGCCAGCAGCCGGGACACCGACTCTGGAAACACCATATATTTT. Protein sequence: CASSRDTDSGNTIYF.

The V gene is TRBV5-8, the J gene TRBJ1-1, with D possibly being TRBD1 (5 bases). The germline V and J ends were trimmed by 5 bases and 0 bases, with 14 bases remaining between them. Germline CDR1 and CDR2: SGHTS and YDEGEE. This CDR3 region has 15 residues. The CDR3 DNA follows: TGTGCCAGCAGGGCCAAGGGGTCCCTGAACACTGAAGCTTTCTTT. It specifies CASRAKGSLNTEAFF.

This sequence joins TRBV18 and TRBJ2-3; no reliable D call. The CDR3 sequence is 13 residues long. The V gene's germline CDR1 is KGHSH and CDR2 LQKENI. V was clipped by 2 bases and J by 0 bases, with 3 bases between them. Here the CDR3 reads CASSPSSTDTQYF. The CDR3 DNA is TGTGCCAGCTCACCATCTAGCACAGATACGCAGTATTTT. The variable domain in full, completed from reference TRBV18 and TRBJ2-3, reads NAGVMQNPRHLVRRRGQEARLRCSPMKGHSHVYWYRQLPEEGLKFMVYLQKENIIDESGMPKERFSAEFPKEGPSILRIQQVVRGDSAAYFCASSPSSTDTQYFGPGTRLTVL.

Here the CDR3 DNA reads TGTGCCAGTAGTAGGGGGACAGACATCCTAGACTATGGCTACACCTTC. It yields the protein CASSRGTDILDYGYTF. The chain combines TRBV19 with TRBJ1-2; 7 bases fit TRBD1. The CDR3 extends over 16 amino acids. Germline V gene sequence: CDR1 LNHDA, CDR2 SQIVND (reference sequence). After removal of 4 bases from V and 3 bases from J, the junction contained 11 bases not matched to a gene.

The chain couples TRBV6-1 to TRBJ1-1; 9 positions agree with TRBD1. The CDR3 has 15 amino acids. Germline V gives CDR1 MNHNS, CDR2 SASEGT. V gave up 2 bases and J gave up 7 bases; unmatched junction bases: 8. The CDR3 region has the DNA TGTGCCAGCAGTGAATCACAGGGGGCGCTAGGTGAAGCTTTCTTT. It codes for CASSESQGALGEAFF.

The chain has TRBV7-9 and TRBJ2-2; perhaps TRBD2 as D (6 bases). V was pared by 7 bases and J by 13 bases, with 22 bases between. This CDR3 has 14 amino acids. Germline CDR1 and CDR2: SEHNR and FQNEAQ (reference sequence). The CDR3 nucleotides are TGTGCCAGCAAACCCCCGGGCCCCCGGGGAGGGCTGTTTTTT. It is translated as CASKPPGPRGGLFF.

The V gene is TRBV19, the J gene TRBJ2-3, with TRBD1 identical over 9 bases. The CDR3 sequence is 14 residues long. Germline V gene lookup returns CDR1 LNHDA and CDR2 SQIVND (reference sequence). The V segment lost 9 bases and the J segment 8 bases; nucleotides outside the gene matches: 12. The CDR3 spells CASRDRASQGTQYF. CDR3 nucleotide sequence: TGTGCCAGCCGGGACAGGGCCTCACAGGGTACGCAGTATTTT.

The V and J genes are TRBV3-1 (or the pseudogene TRBV3-2) and TRBJ2-2; possibly TRBD2 for D (5 bases). The CDR3 has 14 residues. V was trimmed by 0 bases and J by 6 bases, leaving 8 bases between them. In germline, CDR1 is LGHDT, CDR2 YNNKEL (reference sequence). CDR3 protein: CASSQDRGSGELFF. In nucleotides, the CDR3 is TGTGCCAGCAGCCAAGATCGGGGTTCCGGGGAGCTGTTTTTT.

The chain is built from TRBV9 and TRBJ1-1; 7 bases line up with TRBD1. CDR3 length equals 14 residues. The ends lost 3 bases at V and 1 base at J; junction bases unmatched: 3. The germline gives CDR1 SGDLS, CDR2 YYNGEE. The CDR3 nucleotides read TGTGCCAGCAGCGCCCGACAGGGGAACACTGAAGCTTTCTTT. Its protein is CASSARQGNTEAFF.

Notes on this clone: At one boundary the junction diverges from the germline segment, which might be a read error. Other DNA sequences in the sample encode the same CDR3. This sequence joins TRBV19 and TRBJ2-2; a weak D match, TRBD1 (6 bases). Germline V gene lookup returns CDR1 LNHDA and CDR2 SQIVND (reference sequence). The CDR3 loop spans 15 amino acids. The CDR3 loop reads CASSSGQRNTGELFF. CDR3 nucleotide sequence: TGTGCCAGTAGTTCCGGACAGAGGAACACTGGGGAGCTGTTTTTT.

The chain joins TRBV5-1 to TRBJ1-1, with D possibly matching TRBD1 (5 bases). Germline V gene lookup returns CDR1 SGHRS and CDR2 YFSETQ. This CDR3 comprises 13 residues. The germline V and J ends were trimmed by 4 bases and 2 bases, with 9 bases remaining between them. This CDR3 is CASSPQVNTEAFF. The CDR3 DNA follows: TGCGCCAGCAGCCCACAGGTTAACACTGAAGCTTTCTTT.